This note documents a single TCR beta chain sequence. The entry originates in a study of T cell repertoires in aging, cancer and after chemotherapy. Study information: Patients with glioblastoma brain tumors were sampled before and after temozolomide-based therapy.

TCR beta rearrangements were amplified from peripheral blood genomic DNA. The trim removed 9 bases at V and 2 bases at J, leaving 6 bases unmatched. Germline assignment: CDR1 MGHRA and CDR2 YSYEKL. The CDR3 loop spans 13 amino acids. TRB rearrangements spanning V, D and J were amplified using mixed TRB-A/B primers. TCRdb reprocessed the multiplex PCR reads via MiXCR and lists one record per CDR3 protein. The repertoire holds more than 1,000 distinct CDR3 sequences, with about a quarter as singletons. The sequencing input was blood. The gene calls are TRBV4-1 and TRBJ2-7; 8 nucleotides line up with TRBD1. This receptor was taken from a human donor with a solid tumor. CDR3 amino acids: CASRQGLAYEQYF. The CDR3 nucleotides read TGCGCCAGTCGACAGGGGCTAGCCTACGAGCAGTACTTC.